The clone carrying this T cell receptor beta chain appeared many times. The target antigen is unknown. The data derive from a study of T cell repertoires in cytomegalovirus infection. Study details: Peptides in the study included HLA-C-restricted and HLA-B-restricted CMV epitopes. A matching HLA type, together with CMV infection, was signaled by public TCR beta signatures. Findings and caveats of the study: The ex vivo response was dominated by HLA-C-restricted CMV-specific TCR beta clonotypes.

A single record per CDR3 protein comes from TCRdb applying MiXCR to the reads. The sample contains 45,000 to 50,000 distinct CDR3 sequences, around 21% of which appear only once. This material consisted of CD8+ T cells from cultured PBMCs, taken from culture after CMV antigen stimulation. This sequence was found in a human donor in good health (CMV status not recorded). Some clones in this sample may be carry-over from other donors' samples.

The CDR3 DNA sequence: TGTGCCAGCAGCTCAGGAGGACCTGAGACCCAGTACTTC. It yields the protein CASSSGGPETQYF. The V call is TRBV11-2, the J call TRBJ2-5; weak D call: TRBD2 (5 bases). CDR3 size: 13 residues. Looked up from germline, CDR1 is SGHAT and CDR2 is FQNNGV. V was trimmed by 4 bases and J by 5 bases, leaving 11 bases between them.